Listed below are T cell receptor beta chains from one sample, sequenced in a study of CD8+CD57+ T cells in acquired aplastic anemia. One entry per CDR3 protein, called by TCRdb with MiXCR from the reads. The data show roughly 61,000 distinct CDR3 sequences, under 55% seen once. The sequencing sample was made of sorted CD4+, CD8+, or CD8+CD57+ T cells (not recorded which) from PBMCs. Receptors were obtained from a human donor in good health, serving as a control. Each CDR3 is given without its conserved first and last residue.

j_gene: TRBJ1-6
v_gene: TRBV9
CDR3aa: ASSVGDSPLH

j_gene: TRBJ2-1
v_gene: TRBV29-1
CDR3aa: SVAGDLYNEQF

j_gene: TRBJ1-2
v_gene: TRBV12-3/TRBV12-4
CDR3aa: ASSLTKTNYGYT

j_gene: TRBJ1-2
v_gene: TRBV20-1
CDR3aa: SARNGYT

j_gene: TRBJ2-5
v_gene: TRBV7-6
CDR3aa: ASSPRTGVGVAQY

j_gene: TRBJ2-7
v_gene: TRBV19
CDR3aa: ASRGLLSYEQY

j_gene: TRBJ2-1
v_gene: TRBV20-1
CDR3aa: SARALPGRSLSYNEQF

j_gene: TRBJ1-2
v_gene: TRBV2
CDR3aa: ANGGQPDAGNT

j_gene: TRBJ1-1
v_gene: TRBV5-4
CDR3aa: ASSDDRLSAF

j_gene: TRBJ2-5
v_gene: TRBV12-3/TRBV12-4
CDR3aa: ASSFSGQQETQY

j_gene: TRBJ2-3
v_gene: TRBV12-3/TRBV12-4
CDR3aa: ASSPTSGRTDTQY

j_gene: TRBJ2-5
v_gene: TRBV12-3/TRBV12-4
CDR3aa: ASSSLPGTSAQETQY

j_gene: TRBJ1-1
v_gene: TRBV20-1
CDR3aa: SARVPGMNTEAF

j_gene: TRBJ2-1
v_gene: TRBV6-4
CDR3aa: ASRSDEQF

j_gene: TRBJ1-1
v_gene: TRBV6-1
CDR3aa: ASTLTGKEAEAF

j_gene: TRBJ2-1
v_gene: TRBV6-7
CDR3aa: ASSYLAGVSEQF

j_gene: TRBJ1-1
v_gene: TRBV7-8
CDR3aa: ASKLGEAF

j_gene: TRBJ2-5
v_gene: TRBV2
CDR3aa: ASNWREQETQY

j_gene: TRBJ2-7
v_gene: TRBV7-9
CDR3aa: ASSPRLAGALGYEQY

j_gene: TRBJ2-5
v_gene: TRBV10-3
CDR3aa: AISVTQETQY

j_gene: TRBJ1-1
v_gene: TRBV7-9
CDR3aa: ASSLVGRAEAF

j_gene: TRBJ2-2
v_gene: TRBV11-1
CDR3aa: ASRLNNLGLPTQFGELF

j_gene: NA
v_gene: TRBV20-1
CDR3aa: SAQLGAETQY

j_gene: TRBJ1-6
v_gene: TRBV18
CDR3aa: ASSDLGSPLH

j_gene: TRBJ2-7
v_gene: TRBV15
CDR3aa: ATSRDKGTTYEQY

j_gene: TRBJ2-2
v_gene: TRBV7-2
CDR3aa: ASSLLANTGELF

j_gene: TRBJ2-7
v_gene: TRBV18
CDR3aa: ASSRQGASGIYEQY

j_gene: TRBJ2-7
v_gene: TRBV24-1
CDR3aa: ATSDTGTSAYEQY

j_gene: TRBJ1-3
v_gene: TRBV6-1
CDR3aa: ASSERQGAGVNTIY

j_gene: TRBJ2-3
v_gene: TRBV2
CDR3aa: ASNGQGRTDTQY

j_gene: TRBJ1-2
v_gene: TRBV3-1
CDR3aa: ASSQGAGRTGGYT

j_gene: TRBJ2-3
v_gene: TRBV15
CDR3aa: ATSRELASSTDTQY

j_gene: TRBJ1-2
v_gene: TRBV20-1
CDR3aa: SARGRVGYT

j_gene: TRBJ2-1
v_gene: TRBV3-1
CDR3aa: ASSRNAGTTGEQF

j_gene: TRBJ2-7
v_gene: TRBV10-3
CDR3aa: ASSAKGVAGPYEQY

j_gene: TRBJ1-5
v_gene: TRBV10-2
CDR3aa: ASSEQGGNQPQH

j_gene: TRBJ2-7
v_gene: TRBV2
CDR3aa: ASSGGTYRGSEQY

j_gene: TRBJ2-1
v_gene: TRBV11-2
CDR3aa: ASSAWTGGFIDEQF

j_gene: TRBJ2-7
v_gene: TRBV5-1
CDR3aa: ASSWTGISYEQY

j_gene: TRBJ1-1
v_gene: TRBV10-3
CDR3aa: AISRNTGAGPEAF